Following are 11 T cell receptor beta chains from one sample sequenced in a study of blood T cells in healthy people across ages. Sample-barcoded 5' priming and a J-beta primer mix drove a second PCR of about 7 to 11 cycles. TCRdb independently ran MiXCR on the 5' RACE reads; one entry per CDR3 protein. There are about 780,000 distinct CDR3 sequences in the sample; less than 60% occur only once, and around 18% lies in the top ten. Sample: blood. These receptors originate from a man older than 75 in good health.

This clonotype turned up a few times. The chain joins TRBV10-3 to TRBJ2-6, with TRBD1 as a possible D gene (5 bases). Germline CDR1 is ENHRY and CDR2 is SYGVKD. This CDR3 has 18 residues. Trimming removed 0 bases from V and 5 bases from J, with 17 bases in between. CDR3 amino acids: CAISESLTVRGRANVLTF. CDR3 sequence (DNA): TGTGCCATCAGTGAGTCACTGACAGTCCGTGGCCGGGCCAACGTCCTGACTTTC.

This rearrangement joins TRBV4-3 to TRBJ1-2; perhaps TRBD1 as D (5 bases). Trimming took off 1 base at V and 7 bases at J, with 16 bases between the two ends. This CDR3 comprises 15 residues. Germline V CDR1 and CDR2: LGHNA, YSLEER. The CDR3 is CASSQGGTVTRGYTF. CDR3 DNA sequence: TGCGCCAGCAGCCAAGGGGGGACGGTCACTCGTGGCTACACCTTC.

This clonotype has just a few counts. The V gene is TRBV5-5, the J gene TRBJ2-1; the match to TRBD2 covers 11 bases. Germline V gives CDR1 SGHKS, CDR2 YYEKEE (reference sequence). V shed 1 base, J shed 12 bases, and the junction held 3 bases outside the gene matches. The CDR3 has 13 amino acids. CDR3 nucleotide sequence: TGTGCCAGCAGCTTGCACCTAGCGGGAGGGCAGTTCTTC. As protein: CASSLHLAGGQFF.

J is TRBJ2-5 and V is TRBV28, with 10 bases fitting TRBD1. The CDR3 consists of 17 residues. Germline V lookup: CDR1 MDHEN, CDR2 SYDVKM. J gave up 5 bases and V 4 bases, and 13 bases lay outside the gene matches. CDR3 DNA: TGTGCCAGCAGTTCATACAGCGGACAGGGGGTGCGGGAGACCCAGTACTTC. It translates to CASSSYSGQGVRETQYF.

The chain has TRBV12-3 or TRBV12-4 and TRBJ1-1; no clear D gene. The CDR3 contains 14 residues. Trimming removed 2 bases from V and 3 bases from J, with 10 bases in between. The CDR3 sequence is CASSLQARHTEAFF. For the CDR3, the DNA is TGTGCCAGCAGTTTACAAGCGCGGCACACTGAAGCTTTCTTT.

The rearrangement links TRBV5-1 to TRBJ1-1; no definite D call. V was shortened by 0 bases and J by 8 bases, with 11 bases between the two germline ends. The CDR3 sequence is 13 residues long. Per the germline V gene, CDR1 is SGHRS and CDR2 is YFSETQ. The CDR3 sequence: CASSLEPRREAFF. CDR3 bases: TGCGCCAGCAGCTTGGAACCGCGGAGAGAAGCTTTCTTT.

At least ten counts were recorded for this clonotype. The chain has TRBV20-1 and TRBJ1-1, with D hard to call. V lost 3 bases to trimming and J lost 5 bases, with 10 bases between them. The germline CDR1 and CDR2 sequences are DFQATT and SNEGSKA (reference sequence). There are 12 residues in the CDR3. CDR3 in amino acids: CSASRVGTEAFF. The CDR3 nucleotides read TGCAGTGCTAGTAGGGTGGGAACTGAAGCTTTCTTT.

This chain uses TRBV28 with TRBJ2-3; 7 positions match TRBD2. CDR1 and CDR2 (germline): MDHEN, SYDVKM. This CDR3 region has 16 residues. J was trimmed by 2 bases and V by 7 bases; bases with no gene match: 12. The CDR3 spells CASNLPMGGLTDTQYF. CDR3 bases: TGTGCCAGCAATTTGCCGATGGGAGGGCTCACAGATACGCAGTATTTT.

Comment on this clonotype: One end of the junction does not line up with germline, which may come from a read error. The chain joins TRBV7-3 to TRBJ2-1; possibly TRBD2 for D (6 bases). CDR3 length: 12 amino acids. The germline V gene has CDR1 SGHTA and CDR2 FQGTGA. The chain's CDR3 is CANSPGGNEQFF. The CDR3, as DNA: TGTGCCAACAGCCCCGGGGGCAATGAGCAGTTCTTC.

The genes are TRBV27 and TRBJ2-5, with TRBD2 as a possible D gene (5 bases). This CDR3 has 13 amino acids. CDR1 is MNHEY and CDR2 is SMNVEV in the germline V gene (reference sequence). Trimming stripped 3 bases from V and 4 bases from J, with 9 bases between. The CDR3 here is CASSFGSVETQYF. DNA for the CDR3: TGTGCCAGCAGTTTTGGGAGTGTAGAGACCCAGTACTTC.

In its sample, this clonotype was seen many times. The V call is TRBV5-1, the J call TRBJ2-7, with D tentatively TRBD1 (5 bases). Trimming shortened V by 0 bases and J by 3 bases, and 10 bases separated the two germline ends. Germline CDR1 is SGHRS and CDR2 is YFSETQ. The CDR3 is made up of 14 amino acids. CDR3 in DNA: TGCGCCAGCAGCTTGGCAGGACAAAGCTACGAGCAGTACTTC. Translation: CASSLAGQSYEQYF.